The 13 T cell receptor beta chains below all came from one sample that was sequenced in a study of Ad26.COV2.S vaccination and SARS-CoV-2 variants. Using immunoSEQ multiplex PCR, the repertoire was profiled, and TCRdb retains in-frame clones only, with some absent. The profile shows some 190,000 clones, approximately 90% of them singletons. The sequences come from peripheral blood, collected after recovery from COVID-19. The receptors derive from a human donor who had recovered from COVID-19.

The chain joins TRBV9 to TRBJ2-5, with 11 bases lining up with TRBD2. CDR3 length equals 15 residues. V trimming: 0 bases; J trimming: 4 bases; junction bases outside the gene matches: 2. CDR1 and CDR2 (germline): SGDLS, YYNGEE. CDR3 residues: CASSVGLAGSETQYF. The CDR3 DNA is TGTGCCAGCAGCGTAGGACTAGCGGGGTCAGAGACCCAGTACTTC.

This chain links TRBV9 with TRBJ1-3; no clear D. The CDR3 has 13 residues. Deletions cut 0 bases from V and 9 bases from J, with 10 bases between. Per germline, CDR1 SGDLS and CDR2 YYNGEE. The CDR3 sequence is CASSVVDGGTIYF. The CDR3 DNA reads as TGTGCCAGCAGCGTAGTCGACGGCGGCACCATATATTTT.

This sequence joins TRBV3-1 (or the pseudogene TRBV3-2) and TRBJ1-5; possibly TRBD1 for D (6 bases). The CDR3 contains 15 residues. Germline loops: CDR1 LGHDT, CDR2 YNNKEL (reference sequence). The germline V and J ends were trimmed by 1 base and 1 base, with 8 bases remaining between them. This chain's CDR3 is CASSQGQGSNQPQHF. The CDR3 DNA sequence: TGTGCCAGCAGCCAAGGGCAGGGGAGCAATCAGCCCCAGCATTTT.

The CDR3 reads CASSPRQWSLSYEQYF. CDR3 coding DNA: TGTGCCAGCAGTCCCCGACAGTGGAGTCTCTCCTACGAGCAGTACTTC. The rearrangement joins TRBV28 to TRBJ2-7, with a weak D call TRBD1 (5 bases). Germline V gene sequence: CDR1 MDHEN, CDR2 SYDVKM. The V and J ends lost 5 bases and 0 bases respectively, with 17 bases between them. The CDR3 runs 16 residues.

The rearrangement uses TRBV7-3 and TRBJ2-5; 9 bases map to TRBD1. Germline V lookup: CDR1 SGHTA, CDR2 FQGTGA. V lost 4 bases and J lost 1; bases outside the gene matches: 4. The CDR3 runs 15 residues. CDR3 bases: TGTGCCAGCAGCTACAGGGGGCGCCCCCAAGAGACCCAGTACTTC. This translates into CASSYRGRPQETQYF.

V and J are TRBV9 and TRBJ1-1, with 8 bases fitting TRBD1. Germline V gene lookup returns CDR1 SGDLS and CDR2 YYNGEE. The junction had 11 bases not matched to a gene; V was cut back by 4 bases and J by 3 bases. CDR3 length equals 16 residues. Here the CDR3 reads CASSRAFQGADTEAFF. The CDR3 DNA reads as TGTGCCAGCAGCCGCGCGTTCCAGGGGGCTGACACTGAAGCTTTCTTT.

V gene TRBV30 combines with J gene TRBJ1-2; D ambiguous. Trimming removed 0 bases from V and 8 bases from J, with 10 bases in between. This CDR3 contains 12 residues. Per the germline V gene, CDR1 is GTSNPN and CDR2 is SVGIG (reference sequence). DNA for the CDR3: TGTGCCTGGAGTGTCCCCGGAGGGGGCTACACCTTC. Protein product: CAWSVPGGGYTF.

The J gene is TRBJ2-4, the V gene TRBV19; TRBD2 matches 9 bases. This CDR3 comprises 16 residues. V lost 5 bases to trimming and J lost 6 bases; unmatched junction nucleotides: 11. Per germline, CDR1 LNHDA and CDR2 SQIVND (reference sequence). The DNA of the CDR3 is TGTGCCAGTAGTGAACGGCGGGGGGGCTCGGGAAACATTCAGTACTTC. Protein: CASSERRGGSGNIQYF.

The chain joins TRBV5-1 to TRBJ1-6; D not certain. CDR3 length: 16 amino acids. Germline V gene data show CDR1 as SGHRS and CDR2 as YFSETQ. V gave up 3 bases and J gave up 4 bases, with 14 bases separating them. The CDR3 sequence: CASSSDGERYNSPLHF. CDR3 coding DNA: TGCGCCAGCAGCTCGGACGGGGAGCGGTATAATTCACCCCTCCACTTT.

Here the CDR3 reads CASSTLGGTQETQYF. CDR3 nucleotide sequence: TGTGCCAGTAGTACTCTTGGGGGGACCCAAGAGACCCAGTACTTC. The chain couples TRBV19 to TRBJ2-5, with D maybe TRBD2 (6 bases). The length of the CDR3 is 15 residues. V was shortened by 4 bases and J by 1 base, with 13 bases between the two germline ends. Germline CDR1 and CDR2: LNHDA and SQIVND (reference sequence).

J is TRBJ1-6 and V is TRBV15; D call uncertain. The CDR3 extends over 13 amino acids. V was cut by 0 bases and J by 7 bases, with 4 bases left in between. Germline V gene data show CDR1 as LNHNV and CDR2 as YYDKDF (reference sequence). In DNA, the CDR3 is TGTGCCACCAGCAGAGAGAGGAATTCACCCCTCCACTTT. Translated, it gives CATSRERNSPLHF. Complete variable domain (other parts from reference TRBV15 and TRBJ1-6): DAMVIQNPRYQVTQFGKPVTLSCSQTLNHNVMYWYQQKSSQAPKLLFHYYDKDFNNEADTPDNFQSRRPNTSFCFLDIRSPGLGDTAMYLCATSRERNSPLHFGNGTRLTVT.

The chain employs TRBV9 and TRBJ2-2, with 11 bases identical to TRBD2. This CDR3 region has 17 residues. CDR1 and CDR2 from the germline V gene are SGDLS and YYNGEE. J gave up 7 bases and V 0 bases, and 8 bases lay outside the gene matches. CDR3 nucleotides: TGTGCCAGCAGCGTAGTAGTAGCGGGGGGGCCAAGCGGGGAGCTGTTTTTT. Residues: CASSVVVAGGPSGELFF.

The chain couples TRBV28 to TRBJ1-4; D is perhaps TRBD1 (5 bases). Germline values: CDR1 MDHEN, CDR2 SYDVKM. This CDR3 spans 16 amino acids. Trimming cost V 4 bases and J 7 bases, with 19 bases left between them. The CDR3 DNA is TGTGCCAGCAGTTCCCACGGAGGAGGGGTGGTTGAAAAACTGTTTTTT. This translates into CASSSHGGGVVEKLFF. The entire variable domain, with the rest obtained from reference TRBV28 and TRBJ1-4, is as follows: DVKVTQSSRYLVKRTGEKVFLECVQDMDHENMFWYRQDPGLGLRLIYFSYDVKMKEKGDIPEGYSVSREKKERFSLILESASTNQTSMYLCASSSHGGGVVEKLFFGSGTQLSVL.